The TCR beta chain described here comes from a study of T cells in Graves' hyperthyroidism and ophthalmopathy. Study-level results: Ophthalmopathy prediction by the model preceded onset by a median approximately 6.9 months. Among clonotypes expanded in thyroid above 0.001, most were also found in blood.

The CDR3 is 13 residues long. Trimming took 3 bases from V and 9 from J, leaving 18 bases between them. Germline V CDR1 and CDR2: SQVTM, ANQGSEA. Turning to this clonotype: Its antigen is undetermined.

The study excluded patients with uncontrolled infection, other autoimmune disease, pregnancy or lactation. From RNA transcripts, TCR beta CDR3 regions were amplified. HTBI primers were employed in a first-round RT-PCR of the TCR CDR3. TCRdb ran MiXCR on the multiplex PCR reads and lists one entry per CDR3 protein. The table has hundreds of thousands of distinct CDR3 sequences, about 45% seen once. The source of this sequence is an adult man with Graves' disease, either hyperthyroidism or ophthalmopathy (not recorded which). The sequenced sample consisted of peripheral blood or thyroid tissue (not recorded which). The rearrangement uses TRBV29-1 and TRBJ2-7; the D gene could be TRBD1 or TRBD2 (5 bases each). The CDR3 DNA is TGCAGCGTTGATGACGGGGCGACTGAAGGGCAGTACTTC. Amino acids: CSVDDGATEGQYF.